The 8 T cell receptor beta chains below come from one sample, sequenced in a study of blood T cell repertoires in COVID-19. Sequencing was performed with immunoSEQ multiplex PCR; in TCRdb, only in-frame clones are kept and a portion is missing. The data contain fewer than 250,000 clones, around nine tenths of them singletons. Specimen: peripheral blood. These receptors were collected from a man aged 30 to 39 with COVID-19, enrolled during active disease.

The chain uses TRBV30 and TRBJ1-4, with 8 bases aligning to TRBD1. V lost 5 bases to trimming and J lost 4 bases; unmatched junction nucleotides: 9. CDR1 is GTSNPN and CDR2 is SVGIG in the germline V gene (reference sequence). This CDR3 spans 15 amino acids. The CDR3 DNA reads TGTGCCTGGGAGACAGGGGAACGGGTTAATGAAAAACTGTTTTTT. Residues: CAWETGERVNEKLFF.

This clone was recorded once. The rearrangement uses TRBV30 and TRBJ2-7, with a possible D match to TRBD2 (6 bases). Germline loops: CDR1 GTSNPN, CDR2 SVGIG (reference sequence). This CDR3 contains 16 residues. The V end lost 0 bases, the J end lost 6 bases, and 21 bases lay between the germline ends. Written as DNA, the CDR3 is TGTGCCTGGAGTGTCCCCTCTCTCACACGGGGGTCCGAGCAGTACTTC. As protein: CAWSVPSLTRGSEQYF.

CDR3: CAWIPGQGVYTF. CDR3 coding DNA: TGTGCCTGGATCCCGGGACAGGGAGTCTACACCTTC. The chain links TRBV30 to TRBJ1-2, with 9 bases fitting TRBD1. The V and J ends lost 4 bases and 10 bases, in that order; junction bases with no gene match: 7. Germline values: CDR1 GTSNPN, CDR2 SVGIG (reference sequence). CDR3 length: 12 residues.

This chain uses TRBV12-3 or TRBV12-4 with TRBJ1-1; D is uncertain. The germline V and J ends were trimmed by 2 bases and 11 bases, with 15 bases remaining between them. The CDR3 contains 13 residues. CDR3 DNA: TGTGCCAGCAGTTTAAATCTGGGGAGTATGGCTTTCTTT. As protein: CASSLNLGSMAFF.

The rearrangement links TRBV2 to TRBJ1-1, with D tentatively TRBD1 (6 bases). Trimming removed 7 bases at V and 3 bases at J, with 18 bases between. This CDR3 is 15 amino acids long. Germline loops: CDR1 SNHLY, CDR2 FYNNEI. For the CDR3, the DNA is TGTGCCAGCATTAAGGACGGCAGGGGACACACTGAAGCTTTCTTT. Translation: CASIKDGRGHTEAFF.

This clone occurred many times. The chain joins TRBV10-2 to TRBJ1-2; TRBD1 agrees at 7 bases. V lost 5 bases to trimming and J lost 0 bases; unmatched junction nucleotides: 6. The germline gives CDR1 WSHSY, CDR2 SAAADI. CDR3 length: 15 residues. The CDR3 protein is CASSTPGQPNYGYTF. The CDR3 region has the DNA TGCGCCAGCAGTACCCCGGGACAGCCTAACTATGGCTACACCTTC.

The V gene is TRBV6-2 or TRBV6-3, the J gene TRBJ2-1; 8 bases agree with TRBD1. Germline values: CDR1 MNHEY, CDR2 SVGEGT. The CDR3 contains 13 residues. J was trimmed by 6 bases and V by 2 bases; bases with no gene match: 0. The CDR3 DNA reads as TGTGCCAGCAGTTACCAGGGGGCCAATGAGCAGTTCTTC. Amino acid sequence: CASSYQGANEQFF.

The chain has TRBV5-1 and TRBJ2-7; TRBD2 might be the D (6 bases). The V end lost 0 bases, the J end lost 3 bases, and 13 bases lay between the germline ends. This CDR3 spans 15 amino acids. CDR1 and CDR2 from the germline V gene are SGHRS and YFSETQ. CDR3 amino acids: CASSLGDGGFYEQYF. The CDR3 DNA is TGCGCCAGCAGCTTGGGGGACGGGGGATTCTACGAGCAGTACTTC. The whole variable domain, remainder taken from reference TRBV5-1 and TRBJ2-7, is KAGVTQTPRYLIKTRGQQVTLSCSPISGHRSVSWYQQTPGQGLQFLFEYFSETQRNKGNFPGRFSGRQFSNSRSEMNVSTLELGDSALYLCASSLGDGGFYEQYFGPGTRLTVT.